This TCR beta chain was profiled in a study of CD8+ T cells in alopecia areata. Whole-study findings and limits: A great number of expanded lesional clones endured in scalp and blood during tofacitinib. Researchers report lesional scalp, most notably alopecia totalis/universalis, outstripped normal scalp in clonality.

TCR sequencing used cDNA made by reverse transcription of extracted RNA. Method: immunoSEQ multiplex PCR; TCRdb's copy keeps in-frame clones and lacks some. The sample has around 270,000 clones; roughly 64% are singletons. A note on this clone: What it recognizes is unknown.

Trimming shortened V by 6 bases and J by 7 bases, and 15 bases separated the two germline ends. Per the germline V gene, CDR1 is SQVTM and CDR2 is ANQGSEA. The CDR3 is 12 amino acids. Described treatment: oral pan-JAK inhibitor, 5-10 mg twice daily. Patients with alopecia areata provided lesional scalp punch biopsies as well as peripheral blood. The V and J genes are TRBV29-1 and TRBJ1-1; D perhaps matches TRBD1 (6 bases). This specimen consisted of CD4+ T cells sorted from blood, obtained at week 24, from a patient treated with tofacitinib. This clonotype was sampled from a human donor with alopecia areata. CDR3 protein: CSVDTWTVEAFF. In DNA form, the CDR3 reads TGCAGCGTCGATACTTGGACAGTTGAAGCTTTCTTT.